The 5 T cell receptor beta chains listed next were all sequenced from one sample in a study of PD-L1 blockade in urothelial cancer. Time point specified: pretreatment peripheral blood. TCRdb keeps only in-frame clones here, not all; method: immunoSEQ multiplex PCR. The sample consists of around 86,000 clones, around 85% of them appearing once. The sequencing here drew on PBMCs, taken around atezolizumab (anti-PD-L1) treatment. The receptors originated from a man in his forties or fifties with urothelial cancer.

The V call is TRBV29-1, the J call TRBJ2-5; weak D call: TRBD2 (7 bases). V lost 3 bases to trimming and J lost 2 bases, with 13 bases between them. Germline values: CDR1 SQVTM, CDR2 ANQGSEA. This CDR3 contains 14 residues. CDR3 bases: TGCAGCGTTGACGGGAGGACAGATCAAGAGACCCAGTACTTC. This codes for CSVDGRTDQETQYF.

The CDR3 sequence: CASSRGQGRAEAFF. The DNA of the CDR3 is TGTGCCAGCAGCCGCGGACAGGGAAGGGCTGAAGCTTTCTTT. This chain links TRBV5-4 with TRBJ1-1; TRBD1 matches at 8 bases. J lost 6 bases, V lost 4 bases, and 8 bases had no gene match. The germline V gene has CDR1 SGHNT and CDR2 YYREEE (reference sequence). The CDR3 consists of 14 residues.

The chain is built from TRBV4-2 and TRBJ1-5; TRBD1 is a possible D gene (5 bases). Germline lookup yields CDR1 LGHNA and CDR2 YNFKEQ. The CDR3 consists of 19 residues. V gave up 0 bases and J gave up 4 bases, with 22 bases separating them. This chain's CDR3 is CASSQDPFLTDSSNQPQHF. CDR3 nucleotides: TGTGCCAGCAGCCAAGATCCTTTTCTTACCGACAGTTCGAATCAGCCCCAGCATTTT.

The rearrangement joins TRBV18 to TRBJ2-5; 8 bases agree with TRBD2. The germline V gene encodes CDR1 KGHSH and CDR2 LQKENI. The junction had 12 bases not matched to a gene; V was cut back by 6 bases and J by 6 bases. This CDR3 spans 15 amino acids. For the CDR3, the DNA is TGTGCCAGCTCTCTTGAGAGCGGGAGAGGGAAGACCCAGTACTTC. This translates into CASSLESGRGKTQYF.

The CDR3 DNA follows: TGCGCCAGCGGACAGGGGTATGGCTACACCTTC. Translation: CASGQGYGYTF. The chain employs TRBV10-2 and TRBJ1-2, with TRBD1 identical over 9 bases. V was pared by 8 bases and J by 5 bases, with 0 bases of the junction left unmatched. Germline V gives CDR1 WSHSY, CDR2 SAAADI. CDR3 length equals 11 residues.